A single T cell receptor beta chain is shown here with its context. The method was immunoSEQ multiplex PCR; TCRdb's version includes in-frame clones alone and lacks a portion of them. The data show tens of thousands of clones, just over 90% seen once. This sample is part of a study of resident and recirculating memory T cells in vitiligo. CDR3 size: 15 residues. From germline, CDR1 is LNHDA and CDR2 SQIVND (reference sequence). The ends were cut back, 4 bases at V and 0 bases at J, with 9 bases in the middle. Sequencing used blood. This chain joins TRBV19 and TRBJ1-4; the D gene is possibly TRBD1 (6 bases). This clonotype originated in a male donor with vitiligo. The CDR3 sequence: CASSTRQATNEKLFF. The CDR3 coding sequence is TGTGCCAGTAGTACCCGACAGGCAACTAATGAAAAACTGTTTTTT.